The 5 T cell receptor beta chains in this list originate from one sample, sequenced in a study of CD8 T cells in Susac syndrome (dated by TCRdb to about 2019). The receptor library was made with the immunoSEQ multiplex PCR assay. RNA was extracted using the RNeasy kit, and roughly 0.5 to 1 ug of the RNA was reverse transcribed with random hexamers. TCRdb's own reprocessing of the public reads used fastp at Q25 and MiXCR and kept productive beta chains. Duplicate CDR3 protein sequences are folded into a single record with the most common DNA and genes. The sample records 150,000 to 200,000 distinct CDR3 sequences, 90% to 95% of which are singletons. Around 0.097% of the sample comes from the top ten. The sequenced sample was CD4+ T cells from PBMCs. The source of these receptors is a human donor with multiple sclerosis.

The chain employs TRBV29-1 and TRBJ2-4; a weak D match, TRBD1 (7 bases). Trimming took off 8 bases at V and 7 bases at J, with 30 bases between the two ends. CDR1 is SQVTM and CDR2 is ANQGSEA in the germline V gene. The CDR3 length is 17 residues. CDR3 amino acids: CSFSAGQTSFGGNIQYF. The CDR3 nucleotides are TGCAGCTTTTCGGCGGGACAGACCTCATTTGGGGGGAACATTCAGTACTTC.

V is TRBV2 and J is TRBJ2-5; D unclear. V was cut by 5 bases and J by 4 bases, with 8 bases left in between. The CDR3 contains 12 residues. Germline loops: CDR1 SNHLY, CDR2 FYNNEI. CDR3 in amino acids: CASSSDGETQYF. The CDR3 bases are TGTGCCAGCAGTTCCGACGGAGAGACCCAGTACTTC.

The chain carries TRBV5-1 and TRBJ2-7; no clear D gene. This CDR3 region has 12 residues. The V gene lost 7 bases and the J gene lost 2 bases, with 10 bases spanning the gap. Germline V CDR1 and CDR2: SGHRS, YFSETQ. The CDR3 nucleotides are TGCGCCAGCGGGGAACAGCCCTACGAGCAGTACTTC. Protein: CASGEQPYEQYF.

The CDR3 DNA is TGCAGTGCTCAAAAGGGGACTAGCGGGGGTAACAATGAGCAGTTCTTC. Translated: CSAQKGTSGGNNEQFF. The rearrangement links TRBV20-1 to TRBJ2-1; 14 nucleotides match TRBD2. V lost 5 bases, J lost 5 bases, and 8 bases stayed unmatched. This CDR3 spans 16 amino acids. The germline CDR1 and CDR2 sequences are DFQATT and SNEGSKA (reference sequence).

This chain joins TRBV19 and TRBJ2-7; 10 nucleotides align to TRBD2. The CDR3 is made up of 16 amino acids. With V trimmed by 1 base and J by 6 bases, 9 bases remained unmatched. Germline assignment: CDR1 LNHDA and CDR2 SQIVND (reference sequence). CDR3 coding DNA: TGTGCCAGTAGTATAGGGACTAGCGGTCGCGGGCGCGAGCAGTACTTC. Translation: CASSIGTSGRGREQYF.